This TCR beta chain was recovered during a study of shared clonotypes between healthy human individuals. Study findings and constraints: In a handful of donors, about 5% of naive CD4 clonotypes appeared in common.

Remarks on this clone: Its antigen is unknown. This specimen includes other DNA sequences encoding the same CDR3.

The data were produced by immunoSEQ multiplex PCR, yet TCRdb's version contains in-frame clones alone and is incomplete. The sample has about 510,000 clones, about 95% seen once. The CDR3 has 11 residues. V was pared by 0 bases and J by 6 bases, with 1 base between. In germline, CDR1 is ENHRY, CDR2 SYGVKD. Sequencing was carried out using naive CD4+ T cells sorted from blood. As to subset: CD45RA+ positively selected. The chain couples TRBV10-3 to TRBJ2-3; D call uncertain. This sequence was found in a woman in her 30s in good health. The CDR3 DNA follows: TGTGCCATCAGTGAGTCGGATACGCAGTATTTT. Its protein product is CAISESDTQYF.